Below, 2 T cell receptor beta chains from the same sample are listed, as sequenced in a study of T cell responses to AZD1222 COVID-19 vaccine. Here immunoSEQ multiplex PCR was the method, and the copy in TCRdb shows in-frame clones only, minus some. The sample includes around 100,000 clones, about nine tenths seen only once; the top ten take 6.5%. Sequencing was performed on peripheral blood, taken 28 days after the second AZD1222 dose. These receptors came from an adult who received the AZD1222 COVID-19 vaccine.

The genes are TRBV6-2 or TRBV6-3 and TRBJ1-5; 9 bases agree with TRBD1. From germline, CDR1 is MNHEY and CDR2 SVGEGT. The CDR3 is 16 amino acids. After removal of 3 bases from V and 10 bases from J, the junction contained 13 bases not matched to a gene. CDR3 region: CASSYLGDRGSTPQHF. The DNA for the CDR3 is TGTGCCAGCAGTTATTTAGGCGACAGGGGGTCCACCCCCCAGCATTTT.

V gene TRBV18 combines with J gene TRBJ2-2; D remains ambiguous. Trimming took off 2 bases at V and 5 bases at J, with 12 bases between the two ends. Germline lookup yields CDR1 KGHSH and CDR2 LQKENI. CDR3 length equals 15 residues. For the CDR3, the DNA is TGTGCCAGCTCACCATGGCAGGATTTTACCGGGGAGCTGTTTTTT. Translated: CASSPWQDFTGELFF. The full variable domain, in which reference TRBV18 and TRBJ2-2 provide the parts outside the CDR3, is NAGVMQNPRHLVRRRGQEARLRCSPMKGHSHVYWYRQLPEEGLKFMVYLQKENIIDESGMPKERFSAEFPKEGPSILRIQQVVRGDSAAYFCASSPWQDFTGELFFGEGSRLTVL.